This entry lists 27 T cell receptor beta chains sequenced from one sample in a study of control samples from healthy donors and cancer patients. Generated by immunoSEQ multiplex PCR, the TCRdb table keeps only in-frame clones and is missing some. The profile covers about 120,000 clones, with around 92% appearing a single time and 0.58% taken by the ten largest. The specimen was PBMCs. The receptors shown here come from a man aged 80 or over with head and neck cancer.

This clone has a handful of counts. The gene calls are TRBV20-1 and TRBJ2-7; D is undetermined. V lost 5 bases, J lost 5 bases, and 10 bases lay in between. The germline V gene encodes CDR1 DFQATT and CDR2 SNEGSKA (reference sequence). CDR3 length equals 11 residues. Here the CDR3 reads CSASDPHEQYF. DNA for the CDR3: TGCAGTGCTTCAGACCCTCACGAGCAGTACTTC.

The chain recombines TRBV7-9 with TRBJ2-5; D gene uncertain. V lost 3 bases and J lost 4, with 3 bases in between. The CDR3 loop spans 11 amino acids. The germline gives CDR1 SEHNR, CDR2 FQNEAQ (reference sequence). CDR3 DNA sequence: TGTGCCAGCAGCTTCGGAGAGACCCAGTACTTC. The encoded protein is CASSFGETQYF. The full variable domain, with the rest looked up from reference TRBV7-9 and TRBJ2-5, is DTGVSQNPRHKITKRGQNVTFRCDPISEHNRLYWYRQTLGQGPEFLTYFQNEAQLEKSRLLSDRFSAERPKGSFSTLEIQRTEQGDSAMYLCASSFGETQYFGPGTRLLVL.

V and J are TRBV12-3 or TRBV12-4 and TRBJ2-7; D ambiguous. Trimming took off 5 bases at V and 4 bases at J, with 9 bases between the two ends. The CDR3 has 12 residues. The CDR3 sequence is CASSPDNYEQYF. The DNA of the CDR3 is TGTGCCAGCAGTCCAGACAATTACGAGCAGTACTTC.

The chain employs TRBV9 and TRBJ2-3; TRBD1 aligns across 10 bases. Trimming took 4 bases from V and 0 from J; bases not matched to a gene: 5. The CDR3 is made up of 16 amino acids. Germline CDR1 reads SGDLS; CDR2 reads YYNGEE. The CDR3 loop reads CASSKDRGRSTDTQYF. DNA for the CDR3: TGTGCCAGCAGCAAAGACAGGGGGCGAAGCACAGATACGCAGTATTTT.

The gene calls are TRBV5-1 and TRBJ1-4; D gene ambiguous. Trimming pared 0 bases from V and 7 bases from J, leaving 13 bases between. Germline loops: CDR1 SGHRS, CDR2 YFSETQ. The CDR3 is made up of 15 amino acids. The CDR3 loop reads CASSLAIGLGEKLFF. CDR3 in DNA: TGCGCCAGCAGCTTGGCCATCGGATTAGGTGAAAAACTGTTTTTT.

This clone was picked up a small number of times. The rearrangement links TRBV19 to TRBJ2-7; 8 nucleotides line up with TRBD2. With 10 bases clipped from V and 7 bases from J, the junction kept 15 bases outside the gene matches. The CDR3 loop spans 14 amino acids. Germline-derived CDR1 and CDR2 are LNHDA and SQIVND (reference sequence). CDR3 loop: CATKAGVALGEQYF. CDR3 DNA sequence: TGTGCCACAAAAGCGGGAGTGGCTCTGGGGGAGCAGTACTTC.

This clone was found a few times. The chain links TRBV30 to TRBJ1-3; the D is unclear. The CDR3 runs to 14 residues. CDR1 is GTSNPN, CDR2 SVGIG, per germline (reference sequence). V dropped 5 bases and J dropped 4 bases, with 15 bases sitting between them. The CDR3 sequence is CAWGKRRVGNTIYF. The CDR3 region has the DNA TGTGCCTGGGGGAAAAGAAGGGTCGGAAACACCATATATTTT.

CDR3 DNA: TGTGCCACCAGTGAACAACAGGGTACTCACTATGGCTACACCTTC. Encoded protein: CATSEQQGTHYGYTF. V and J are TRBV24-1 and TRBJ1-2; TRBD1 is a possible D gene (6 bases). The germline V gene has CDR1 KGHDR and CDR2 SFDVKD. Trimming stripped 4 bases from V and 3 bases from J, with 14 bases between. The CDR3 length is 15 residues.

This chain uses TRBV6-6 with TRBJ2-1, with D possibly matching TRBD1 (5 bases). Germline loops: CDR1 MNHNY, CDR2 SVGAGI (reference sequence). This CDR3 has 14 residues. Deletions cut 2 bases from V and 5 bases from J, with 10 bases between. Written as DNA, the CDR3 is TGTGCCAGCAGTTACAGGGGCCAAAACAATGAGCAGTTCTTC. It encodes CASSYRGQNNEQFF.

The chain carries TRBV3-1 (or the pseudogene TRBV3-2) and TRBJ2-2, with D perhaps matching TRBD2 (7 bases). With 0 bases removed from V and 4 bases from J, the gap between germline ends came to 12 bases. The CDR3 has 16 residues. The V gene's germline CDR1 is LGHDT and CDR2 YNNKEL (reference sequence). CDR3 sequence: CASSQDRGAGTGELFF. In DNA form, the CDR3 reads TGTGCCAGCAGCCAAGATCGGGGGGCTGGCACCGGGGAGCTGTTTTTT.

The chain couples TRBV14 to TRBJ2-5; the match to TRBD2 covers 8 bases. The length of the CDR3 is 15 residues. V was clipped by 4 bases and J by 7 bases; unmatched bases: 11. Per germline, CDR1 SGHDN and CDR2 FVKESK. This CDR3 reads CASSRLGGGLVTQYF. CDR3 DNA sequence: TGTGCCAGCAGCCGTCTCGGGGGGGGCCTGGTGACCCAGTACTTC. Full variable domain (outside the CDR3, taken from reference TRBV14 and TRBJ2-5): EAGVTQFPSHSVIEKGQTVTLRCDPISGHDNLYWYRRVMGKEIKFLLHFVKESKQDESGMPNNRFLAERTGGTYSTLKVQPAELEDSGVYFCASSRLGGGLVTQYFGPGTRLLVL.

The chain has TRBV3-1 (or the pseudogene TRBV3-2) and TRBJ2-7; D is ambiguous. V dropped 1 base and J dropped 3 bases, with 10 bases sitting between them. The length of the CDR3 is 14 residues. CDR1 LGHDT and CDR2 YNNKEL come from the germline V gene (reference sequence). The CDR3 protein is CASSQAPIYYEQYF. CDR3 DNA: TGTGCCAGCAGCCAAGCCCCTATCTACTACGAGCAGTACTTC.

The chain carries TRBV24-1 and TRBJ1-2; no clear D gene. The CDR3 length is 13 residues. Germline V gives CDR1 KGHDR, CDR2 SFDVKD. V was pared by 3 bases and J by 8 bases, with 12 bases between. The CDR3 loop reads CATSDTNRGGYTF. CDR3 DNA: TGTGCCACCAGTGATACCAACAGAGGAGGCTACACCTTC.

This sequence joins TRBV30 and TRBJ1-1; D is ambiguous. Trimming stripped 1 base from V and 4 bases from J, with 10 bases between. CDR3 length: 13 residues. Germline-derived CDR1 and CDR2 are GTSNPN and SVGIG (reference sequence). CDR3 residues: CAWSALGSTEAFF. CDR3 bases: TGTGCCTGGAGTGCACTAGGGAGCACTGAAGCTTTCTTT. Combining the CDR3 with reference TRBV30 and TRBJ1-1 gives the whole variable domain SQTIHQWPATLVQPVGSPLSLECTVEGTSNPNLYWYRQAAGRGLQLLFYSVGIGQISSEVPQNLSASRPQDRQFILSSKKLLLSDSGFYLCAWSALGSTEAFFGQGTRLTVV.

The gene calls are TRBV7-2 and TRBJ2-5, with D unresolved. The CDR3 length is 13 residues. Germline V lookup: CDR1 SGHTA, CDR2 FQGNSA. Trimming cost V 1 base and J 4 bases, with 7 bases left between them. CDR3 sequence: CASSLGGVETQYF. The CDR3 DNA follows: TGTGCCAGCAGCTTAGGGGGTGTAGAGACCCAGTACTTC.

The rearrangement links TRBV19 to TRBJ1-2; 10 nucleotides line up with TRBD1. This CDR3 is built from 14 residues. The trim removed 4 bases at V and 2 bases at J, leaving 1 base unmatched. Germline CDR1 reads LNHDA; CDR2 reads SQIVND (reference sequence). CDR3 region: CASSRTGGNYGYTF. DNA for the CDR3: TGTGCCAGTAGTAGGACAGGGGGAAACTATGGCTACACCTTC.

The V and J genes are TRBV6-5 and TRBJ1-4; D gene ambiguous. The CDR3 length is 14 residues. Trimming left V 6 bases short and J 0 bases short, with 8 bases between. The V gene's germline CDR1 is MNHEY and CDR2 SVGAGI. In nucleotides, the CDR3 is TGTGCCAGCAGCCCCGGAGCAACTAATGAAAAACTGTTTTTT. Protein sequence: CASSPGATNEKLFF.

The V and J genes are TRBV18 and TRBJ1-5; 8 bases are shared with TRBD1. The germline CDR1 and CDR2 sequences are KGHSH and LQKENI. This CDR3 is built from 16 residues. J lost 9 bases, V lost 3 bases, and 13 bases had no gene match. For the CDR3, the DNA is TGTGCCAGCTCACCCCCGGGGACAGGCGGGGGCCGGCCCCAGCATTTT. This gives the protein CASSPPGTGGGRPQHF.

The chain uses TRBV10-1 and TRBJ2-2; D unclear. This CDR3 has 15 residues. With 5 bases removed from V and 1 base from J, the gap between germline ends came to 11 bases. CDR1 and CDR2 (germline): WNHNN, SYGVQD (reference sequence). The CDR3 region has the DNA TGCGCCAGCAGTCAGAATCTGGGGAACACCGGGGAGCTGTTTTTT. Its translation is CASSQNLGNTGELFF.

The rearrangement joins TRBV5-1 to TRBJ1-4, with a possible D match to TRBD1 (6 bases). With 4 bases removed from V and 7 bases from J, the gap between germline ends came to 14 bases. CDR1 SGHRS and CDR2 YFSETQ come from the germline V gene. The CDR3 runs 14 residues. The CDR3 protein is CASSLTGLGEKLFF. The CDR3 bases are TGCGCCAGCAGCCTGACAGGACTGGGTGAAAAACTGTTTTTT.

CDR3 loop: CAISVGGGAAGNTIYF. The CDR3 DNA sequence: TGTGCCATCAGTGTGGGGGGGGGAGCCGCTGGAAACACCATATATTTT. This chain uses TRBV10-3 with TRBJ1-3, with a tentative D call TRBD1 (5 bases). Trimming removed 4 bases from V and 2 bases from J, with 15 bases in between. In germline, CDR1 is ENHRY, CDR2 SYGVKD. This CDR3 has 16 amino acids.

The V gene is TRBV29-1, the J gene TRBJ2-3; no reliable D call. V was pared by 4 bases and J by 3 bases, with 14 bases between. Germline CDR1 is SQVTM and CDR2 is ANQGSEA. The CDR3 length is 14 residues. The CDR3: CSVARGRLTDTQYF. CDR3 in DNA: TGCAGCGTTGCGAGAGGAAGGTTGACAGATACGCAGTATTTT.

This clone showed up just a few times. The chain carries TRBV5-1 and TRBJ2-7; 8 nucleotides agree with TRBD1. Germline V gene lookup returns CDR1 SGHRS and CDR2 YFSETQ. The length of the CDR3 is 13 residues. After removal of 4 bases from V and 6 bases from J, the junction contained 6 bases not matched to a gene. DNA for the CDR3: TGCGCCAGCAGCCCCACAGGGGGAGGCGAGCAGTACTTC. Encoded protein: CASSPTGGGEQYF.

The chain recombines TRBV19 with TRBJ2-7, with TRBD1 matching 12 bases. Germline CDR1 LNHDA, CDR2 SQIVND (reference sequence). V was pared by 4 bases and J by 3 bases, with 10 bases of the junction left unmatched. There are 17 residues in the CDR3. The CDR3 DNA sequence: TGTGCCAGTAGTACCGGGACAGGGGGCTTAACAGTCTACGAGCAGTACTTC. Protein: CASSTGTGGLTVYEQYF.

V is TRBV5-1 and J is TRBJ1-2; D is perhaps TRBD1 (5 bases). V was shortened by 0 bases and J by 4 bases, with 7 bases between the two germline ends. CDR1 is SGHRS and CDR2 is YFSETQ in the germline V gene. CDR3 length: 13 residues. This CDR3 is CASSLGGFYGYTF. CDR3 DNA: TGCGCCAGCAGCTTGGGGGGCTTCTATGGCTACACCTTC. The full variable domain, its missing parts supplied by reference TRBV5-1 and TRBJ1-2, is KAGVTQTPRYLIKTRGQQVTLSCSPISGHRSVSWYQQTPGQGLQFLFEYFSETQRNKGNFPGRFSGRQFSNSRSEMNVSTLELGDSALYLCASSLGGFYGYTFGSGTRLTVV.

The chain has TRBV2 and TRBJ2-1; 7 nucleotides match TRBD1. CDR1 is SNHLY, CDR2 FYNNEI, per germline. There are 15 residues in the CDR3. V lost 5 bases, J lost 2 bases, and 6 bases stayed unmatched. The CDR3, as DNA: TGTGCCAGCAGTACGCACAGGGGTGCCTACAATGAGCAGTTCTTC. This translates into CASSTHRGAYNEQFF.

The chain couples TRBV19 to TRBJ2-7; 9 nucleotides match TRBD1. CDR3 length: 14 residues. Germline loops: CDR1 LNHDA, CDR2 SQIVND (reference sequence). V lost 4 bases and J lost 1; bases outside the gene matches: 2. CDR3 sequence: CASSTGQGSYEQYF. The CDR3 DNA follows: TGTGCCAGTAGTACGGGACAGGGATCCTACGAGCAGTACTTC.